This TCR beta chain was captured by sequencing in a study of OX40 agonist ivuxolimab in advanced cancers. Study at large: At approximately 83% male, the cohort had a mean age of 60 years, ranging from 23 to 79. One hepatocellular carcinoma and a couple of cutaneous melanoma patients partially responded.

Study-level findings and limits: Both CD4+ and CD8+ T cell populations in blood had undergone clonal expansion by week 6 at 0.1 to 3.0 mg/kg.

Concerning this clone itself: Its target is unknown.

Deletions cut 3 bases from V and 0 bases from J, with 11 bases between. Germline V CDR1 and CDR2: SGHRS, YFSETQ. The CDR3 contains 15 residues. Generated by immunoSEQ multiplex PCR, the TCRdb table keeps only in-frame clones and is missing some. The sample includes about 64,000 clones, 80% of them seen just once. The origin of this receptor is an adult with an advanced solid tumor such as melanoma, head and neck, liver or kidney cancer. The sample in question was CD4+ or CD8+ T cells sorted from blood, obtained in a trial of the OX40 agonist ivuxolimab. The gene calls are TRBV5-1 and TRBJ2-3; TRBD1 might be the D (6 bases). The CDR3 reads CASSSDRISTDTQYF. As DNA, the CDR3 is TGCGCCAGCAGCTCCGACAGGATTAGCACAGATACGCAGTATTTT.